The following is a T cell receptor beta chain sequence with its context. What it binds is not known. This entry is derived from a study of T cell responses to AZD1222 COVID-19 vaccine. The CDR3 length is 17 residues. Study-wide results and limits: Compared with day 0, the breadth and depth of the Spike-specific TCR repertoire rose significantly after two doses of AZD1222. Regions 160-218 and 743-854 dominated among vaccine-associated CD4 TCRs spanning spike. The donor group comprised mostly white British people and more females; the analysis possibly underestimated clonal diversity.

Repertoires were generated with immunoSEQ multiplex PCR, while TCRdb's copy carries only in-frame clones and drops some. The repertoire holds about 150,000 clones, with 80% to 90% as singletons. This TCR was sampled from an adult who had recovered from COVID-19. V usage is TRBV21-1 and J usage is TRBJ2-7; no check of the table's D call, TRBD2, against the DNA was made. TRBV21-1 constitutes a pseudogene. Sequenced material: peripheral blood, taken after recovery from COVID-19. The CDR3 sequence is CASSKELRLAVPYEQYF. CDR3 DNA: TGTGCCAGCAGCAAAGAATTAAGACTAGCGGTGCCCTACGAGCAGTACTTC.